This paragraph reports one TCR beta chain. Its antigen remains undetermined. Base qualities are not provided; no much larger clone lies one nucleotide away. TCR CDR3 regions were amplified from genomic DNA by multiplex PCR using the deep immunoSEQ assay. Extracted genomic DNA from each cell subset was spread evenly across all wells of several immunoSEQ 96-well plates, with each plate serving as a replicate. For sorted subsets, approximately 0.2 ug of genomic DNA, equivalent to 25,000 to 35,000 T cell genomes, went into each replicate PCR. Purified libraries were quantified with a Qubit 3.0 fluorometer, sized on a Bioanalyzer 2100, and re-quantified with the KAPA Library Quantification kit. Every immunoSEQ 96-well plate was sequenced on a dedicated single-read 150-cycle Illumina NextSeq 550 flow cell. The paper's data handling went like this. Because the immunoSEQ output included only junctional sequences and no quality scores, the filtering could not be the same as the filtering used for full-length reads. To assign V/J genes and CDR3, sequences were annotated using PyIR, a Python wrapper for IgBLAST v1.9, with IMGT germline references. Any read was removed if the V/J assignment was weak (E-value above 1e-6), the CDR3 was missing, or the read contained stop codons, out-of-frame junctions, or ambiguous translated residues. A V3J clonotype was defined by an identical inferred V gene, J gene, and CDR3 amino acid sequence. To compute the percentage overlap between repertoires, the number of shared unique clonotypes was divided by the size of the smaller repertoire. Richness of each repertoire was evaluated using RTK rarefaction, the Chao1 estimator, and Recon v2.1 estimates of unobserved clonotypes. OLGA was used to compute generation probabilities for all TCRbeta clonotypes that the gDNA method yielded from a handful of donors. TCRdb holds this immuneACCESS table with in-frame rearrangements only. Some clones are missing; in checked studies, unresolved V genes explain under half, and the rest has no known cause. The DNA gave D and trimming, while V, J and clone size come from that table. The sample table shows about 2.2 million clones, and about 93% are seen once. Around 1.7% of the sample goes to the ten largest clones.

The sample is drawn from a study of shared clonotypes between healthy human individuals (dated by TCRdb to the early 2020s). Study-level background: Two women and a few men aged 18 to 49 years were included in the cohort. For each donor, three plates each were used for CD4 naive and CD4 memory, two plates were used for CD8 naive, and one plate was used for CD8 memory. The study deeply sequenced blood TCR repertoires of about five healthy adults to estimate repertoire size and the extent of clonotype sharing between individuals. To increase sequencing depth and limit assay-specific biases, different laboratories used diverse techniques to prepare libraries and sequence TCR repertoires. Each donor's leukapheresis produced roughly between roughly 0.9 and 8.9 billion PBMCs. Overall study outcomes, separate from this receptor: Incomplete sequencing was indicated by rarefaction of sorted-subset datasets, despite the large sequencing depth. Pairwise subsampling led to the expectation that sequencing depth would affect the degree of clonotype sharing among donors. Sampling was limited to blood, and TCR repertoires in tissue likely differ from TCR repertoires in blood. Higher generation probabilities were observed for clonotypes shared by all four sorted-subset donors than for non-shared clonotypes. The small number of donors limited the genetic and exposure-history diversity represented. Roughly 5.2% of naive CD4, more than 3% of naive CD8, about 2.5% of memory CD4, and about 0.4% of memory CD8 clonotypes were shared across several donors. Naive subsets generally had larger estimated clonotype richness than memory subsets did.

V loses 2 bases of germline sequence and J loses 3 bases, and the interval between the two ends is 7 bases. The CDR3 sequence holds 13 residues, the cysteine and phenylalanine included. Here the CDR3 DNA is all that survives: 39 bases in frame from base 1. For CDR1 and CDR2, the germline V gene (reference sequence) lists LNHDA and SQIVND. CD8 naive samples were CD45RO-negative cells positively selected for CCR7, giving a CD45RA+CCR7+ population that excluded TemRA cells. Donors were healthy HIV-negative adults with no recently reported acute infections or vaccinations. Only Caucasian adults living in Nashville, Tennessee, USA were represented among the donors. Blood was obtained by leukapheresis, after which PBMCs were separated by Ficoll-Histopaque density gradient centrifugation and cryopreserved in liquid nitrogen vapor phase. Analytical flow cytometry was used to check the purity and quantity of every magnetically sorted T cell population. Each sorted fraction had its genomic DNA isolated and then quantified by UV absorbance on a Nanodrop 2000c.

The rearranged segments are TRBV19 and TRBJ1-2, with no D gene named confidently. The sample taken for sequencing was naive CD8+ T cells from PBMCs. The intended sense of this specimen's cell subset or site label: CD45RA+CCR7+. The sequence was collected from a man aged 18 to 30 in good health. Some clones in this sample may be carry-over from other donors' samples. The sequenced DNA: TGTGCCAGTAGTATACTCGGTTACTATGGCTACACCTTC. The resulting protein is CASSILGYYGYTF.